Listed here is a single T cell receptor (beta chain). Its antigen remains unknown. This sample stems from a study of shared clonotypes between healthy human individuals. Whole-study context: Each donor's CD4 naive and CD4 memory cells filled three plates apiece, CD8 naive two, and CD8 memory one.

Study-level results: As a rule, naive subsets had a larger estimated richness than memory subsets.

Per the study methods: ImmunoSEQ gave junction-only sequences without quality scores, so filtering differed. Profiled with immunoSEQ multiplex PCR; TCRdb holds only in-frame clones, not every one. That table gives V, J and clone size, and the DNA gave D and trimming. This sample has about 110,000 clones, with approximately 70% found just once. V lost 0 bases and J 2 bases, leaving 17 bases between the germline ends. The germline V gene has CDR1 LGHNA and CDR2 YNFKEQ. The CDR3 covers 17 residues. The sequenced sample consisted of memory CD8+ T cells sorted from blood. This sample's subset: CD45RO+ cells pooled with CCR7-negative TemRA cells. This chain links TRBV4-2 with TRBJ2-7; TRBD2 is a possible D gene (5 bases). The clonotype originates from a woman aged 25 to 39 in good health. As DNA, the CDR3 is TGTGCCAGCAGCCAAGAGGCGTCCGGGGTCCAAACCTACGAGCAGTACTTC. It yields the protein CASSQEASGVQTYEQYF.